The sequence of this T cell receptor beta chain was determined in a study of regulatory T cells in long-lasting Graves disease. The wider study: Antithyroid drug intake by newly diagnosed Graves' patients had lasted under 3 months.

V was cut by 3 bases and J by 5 bases, with 8 bases left in between. This CDR3 has 11 residues. CDR1 and CDR2 (germline): SQVTM, ANQGSEA. Time point denoted: newly diagnosed GD, antithyroid drugs for less than 3 months. PBMC-extracted RNA yielded the TCR library. Libraries of TCR beta came from iRepertoire HTBI primers plus Arm-PCR of CDR3 regions. TCRdb reprocessed the multiplex PCR reads via MiXCR and lists one record per CDR3 protein. The sample yields roughly 520,000 distinct CDR3 sequences, about 12% seen once. These records were also assigned to another study, of T cells in Graves' hyperthyroidism and ophthalmopathy. That source notes: A 13 V-J model separated ophthalmopathy from stable hyperthyroidism.

The clonotype originates from a woman in her twenties or thirties with Graves disease. The chain recombines TRBV29-1 with TRBJ2-7; the D is unclear. This specimen consisted of peripheral blood mononuclear cells (PBMCs), obtained at new diagnosis, from a patient treated with antithyroid drugs. In DNA, the CDR3 is TGCAGCGTTGACGGGCTCGACGAGCAGTACTTC. Amino acids: CSVDGLDEQYF.